Following are 32 T cell receptor beta chains from one sample sequenced in a study of blood T cell repertoires in COVID-19. Profiled with immunoSEQ multiplex PCR; TCRdb holds only in-frame clones, not every one. The sample holds some 200,000 clones; about nine tenths are singletons and the top ten take over 3%. Sequenced sample: PBMCs or T cells enriched from blood (not recorded which). The source is a woman aged 40 to 50 with acute COVID-19.

The J gene is TRBJ1-1, the V gene TRBV19, with a tentative D call TRBD1 (6 bases). Germline V gives CDR1 LNHDA, CDR2 SQIVND (reference sequence). CDR3 size: 13 residues. V was shortened by 5 bases and J by 6 bases, with 13 bases between the two germline ends. Here the CDR3 reads CASSVRGGPEAFF. Written as DNA, the CDR3 is TGTGCCAGTAGTGTCCGGGGGGGGCCTGAAGCTTTCTTT.

This clone was found a few times. This chain uses TRBV14 with TRBJ2-7; maybe TRBD1 (6 bases). CDR1 and CDR2 from the germline V gene are SGHDN and FVKESK. The ends were cut back, 3 bases at V and 6 bases at J, with 15 bases in the middle. The CDR3 has 14 residues. The CDR3 DNA reads TGTGCCAGCAGCCAGGGGGCGAGAGGTGGCGAGCAGTACTTC. The encoded protein is CASSQGARGGEQYF.

This rearrangement joins TRBV7-3 to TRBJ1-3; D is undetermined. The CDR3 is 15 residues long. Trimming took off 5 bases at V and 0 bases at J, with 11 bases between the two ends. Per the germline V gene, CDR1 is SGHTA and CDR2 is FQGTGA. The CDR3 DNA reads as TGTGCCAGCAGCCATGGACTTTCCTCTGGAAACACCATATATTTT. This encodes CASSHGLSSGNTIYF.

This clone was detected only once. The gene calls are TRBV5-8 and TRBJ2-5, with 7 bases matching TRBD1. The junction had 12 bases not matched to a gene; V was cut back by 6 bases and J by 4 bases. Germline CDR1 and CDR2: SGHTS and YDEGEE. The CDR3 has 15 residues. CDR3 region: CASTPRTGRRETQYF. The CDR3 region has the DNA TGTGCCAGCACCCCCCGGACAGGACGACGAGAGACCCAGTACTTC.

The genes are TRBV6-2 or TRBV6-3 and TRBJ2-3, with a possible D match to TRBD1 (6 bases). Germline V gene data show CDR1 as MNHEY and CDR2 as SVGEGT. V lost 4 bases, J lost 4 bases, and 9 bases lay in between. The CDR3 totals 13 residues. This chain's CDR3 is CASSLQGPDTQYF. The CDR3 coding sequence is TGTGCCAGCAGTTTGCAGGGGCCAGATACGCAGTATTTT.

The rearrangement links TRBV7-8 to TRBJ1-3, with TRBD1 as a possible D gene (6 bases). This CDR3 has 13 residues. V lost 4 bases and J lost 4, with 8 bases in between. Germline-derived CDR1 and CDR2 are SGHVS and FQNEAQ. CDR3 region: CASSYGQGNTIYF. CDR3 bases: TGTGCCAGCAGCTATGGACAGGGAAACACCATATATTTT.

This chain links TRBV6-2 or TRBV6-3 with TRBJ2-1; 7 bases align to TRBD2. Germline values: CDR1 MNHEY, CDR2 SVGEGT. The CDR3 has 14 amino acids. V lost 6 bases and J lost 6; bases outside the gene matches: 8. For the CDR3, the DNA is TGTGCCAGCAGCCCTAGCGGACCTTTCAATGAGCAGTTCTTC. Its protein product is CASSPSGPFNEQFF.

The V and J genes are TRBV6-5 and TRBJ1-1, with 7 positions matching TRBD1. CDR1 MNHEY and CDR2 SVGAGI come from the germline V gene. J lost 5 bases, V lost 8 bases, and 8 bases had no gene match. This CDR3 comprises 13 residues. DNA of the CDR3: TGTGCCAGCGTAGACAGGGTAGCGACTGAAGCTTTCTTT. Amino acids: CASVDRVATEAFF.

The chain carries TRBV9 and TRBJ1-2; D gene uncertain. Trimming took 1 base from V and 4 from J, leaving 14 bases between them. This CDR3 is 15 amino acids long. Germline V gene sequence: CDR1 SGDLS, CDR2 YYNGEE. The CDR3 spells CASSVLGENIYGYTF. In DNA form, the CDR3 reads TGTGCCAGCAGCGTACTCGGGGAGAATATCTATGGCTACACCTTC.

This clone was counted between two and nine times. V and J are TRBV10-3 and TRBJ1-2; D gene unclear. Looked up from germline, CDR1 is ENHRY and CDR2 is SYGVKD. The length of the CDR3 is 13 residues. V was clipped by 2 bases and J by 4 bases, with 8 bases between them. CDR3 in DNA: TGTGCCATCAGTGAGCCTGGCCTCTATGGCTACACCTTC. Its protein product is CAISEPGLYGYTF.

The chain uses TRBV7-9 and TRBJ1-1, with 11 bases fitting TRBD1. The V gene end was trimmed by 3 bases and the J gene end by 8 bases; junction bases not matched to a gene: 5. Germline assignment: CDR1 SEHNR and CDR2 FQNEAQ (reference sequence). There are 14 residues in the CDR3. CDR3 amino acids: CASSFGQGATEAFF. CDR3 sequence (DNA): TGTGCCAGCAGCTTCGGACAGGGGGCGACCGAAGCTTTCTTT.

The genes are TRBV19 and TRBJ1-6; D not certain. V lost 7 bases and J lost 4, with 20 bases in between. Germline V gives CDR1 LNHDA, CDR2 SQIVND (reference sequence). CDR3 length: 17 amino acids. The CDR3 nucleotides read TGTGCCAGTAACCATCCCCCCTACCGGGGTTATAATTCACCCCTCCACTTT. It codes for CASNHPPYRGYNSPLHF.

The CDR3 coding sequence is TGTGCCAGCAGTGGCCGACAGGGAAGAACTAATGAAAAACTGTTTTTT. Its translation: CASSGRQGRTNEKLFF. V and J are TRBV6-1 and TRBJ1-4; 7 bases are a match to TRBD1. Germline CDR1 and CDR2: MNHNS and SASEGT. The CDR3 extends over 16 amino acids. J was trimmed by 1 base and V by 4 bases; bases with no gene match: 6.

This sequence joins TRBV19 and TRBJ1-2; TRBD1 is a possible D gene (6 bases). V gave up 7 bases and J gave up 7 bases, with 10 bases separating them. CDR3 size: 11 residues. Germline V gives CDR1 LNHDA, CDR2 SQIVND (reference sequence). The CDR3 bases are TGTGCCAGTAAGGGGGGGGCTGGCTACACCTTC. Translation gives CASKGGAGYTF.

CDR3 DNA sequence: TGTGCCAGCAGCCCCCCAGGTTTGGATAGCAATCAGCCCCAGCATTTT. It encodes CASSPPGLDSNQPQHF. V is TRBV7-8 and J is TRBJ1-5; D remains unclear. CDR1 is SGHVS and CDR2 is FQNEAQ in the germline V gene. This CDR3 spans 16 amino acids. With 5 bases removed from V and 0 bases from J, the gap between germline ends came to 14 bases.

The V gene is TRBV29-1, the J gene TRBJ1-1, with a tentative D call TRBD1 (5 bases). Looked up from germline, CDR1 is SQVTM and CDR2 is ANQGSEA. CDR3 length: 17 amino acids. Trimming took off 7 bases at V and 0 bases at J, with 24 bases between the two ends. This CDR3 reads CSALRGAGLLMNTEAFF. CDR3 DNA sequence: TGCAGCGCCCTTCGTGGGGCAGGGTTACTCATGAACACTGAAGCTTTCTTT.

This sequence joins TRBV7-3 and TRBJ2-1; 7 bases line up with TRBD2. J gave up 0 bases and V 5 bases, and 13 bases lay outside the gene matches. Per the germline V gene, CDR1 is SGHTA and CDR2 is FQGTGA. The CDR3 totals 18 residues. CDR3 residues: CASSPQGWGGGSYNEQFF. The CDR3 nucleotides are TGTGCCAGCAGCCCTCAAGGTTGGGGGGGAGGCTCCTACAATGAGCAGTTCTTC.

The chain couples TRBV19 to TRBJ2-7, with D unclear. V lost 3 bases to trimming and J lost 3 bases, with 3 bases between them. The CDR3 is 11 residues long. CDR1 is LNHDA, CDR2 SQIVND, per germline (reference sequence). CDR3 sequence (DNA): TGTGCCAGTAGTATTTACTACGAGCAGTACGTC. Protein: CASSIYYEQYV.

The V and J genes are TRBV12-3 or TRBV12-4 and TRBJ2-4; D uncertain. This CDR3 is built from 13 residues. The V end lost 3 bases, the J end lost 8 bases, and 11 bases lay between the germline ends. CDR3: CASSLRPRDIQYF. DNA of the CDR3: TGTGCCAGCAGTTTGCGTCCCCGGGACATTCAGTACTTC.

This chain links TRBV7-9 with TRBJ2-2; TRBD2 agrees at 7 bases. V was clipped by 4 bases and J by 4 bases; unmatched bases: 0. Germline-derived CDR1 and CDR2 are SEHNR and FQNEAQ (reference sequence). The CDR3 consists of 13 residues. The CDR3 region is CASSWEGTGELFF. The CDR3 DNA follows: TGTGCCAGCAGCTGGGAGGGCACCGGGGAGCTGTTTTTT.

The chain couples TRBV18 to TRBJ2-2; tentatively, D is TRBD2 (5 bases). Germline V lookup: CDR1 KGHSH, CDR2 LQKENI. Trimming took off 0 bases at V and 9 bases at J, with 14 bases between the two ends. The CDR3 is made up of 15 amino acids. CDR3 residues: CASSPPISAGRELFF. The CDR3 bases are TGTGCCAGCTCACCACCCATCTCGGCGGGCAGGGAGCTGTTTTTT.

The rearrangement links TRBV27 to TRBJ2-2, with 11 nucleotides matching TRBD2. Trimming removed 1 base from V and 3 bases from J; junction bases left unmatched: 1. CDR3 length: 16 residues. Germline V lookup: CDR1 MNHEY, CDR2 SMNVEV (reference sequence). CDR3 protein: CASSLLLAGDTGELFF. The CDR3 nucleotides are TGTGCCAGCAGTTTATTACTAGCGGGGGACACCGGGGAGCTGTTTTTT.

The chain combines TRBV19 with TRBJ1-6; D possibly corresponds to TRBD1 (6 bases). Germline CDR1 and CDR2: LNHDA and SQIVND (reference sequence). Trimming pared 6 bases from V and 4 bases from J, leaving 13 bases between. The CDR3 runs to 15 residues. CDR3 nucleotides: TGTGCCAGTAGGGCCGACAGGACTTATAATTCACCCCTCCACTTT. Translation: CASRADRTYNSPLHF.

J is TRBJ1-2 and V is TRBV12-3 or TRBV12-4; D is possibly TRBD1 (6 bases). V lost 6 bases and J 4 bases, leaving 12 bases between the germline ends. There are 13 residues in the CDR3. The CDR3: CASRGGQPYGYTF. CDR3 coding DNA: TGTGCCAGCAGAGGAGGACAGCCCTATGGCTACACCTTC.

V usage is TRBV19 and J usage is TRBJ1-1; TRBD1 is a possible D gene (6 bases). Trimming stripped 0 bases from V and 3 bases from J, with 20 bases between. Germline V lookup: CDR1 LNHDA, CDR2 SQIVND (reference sequence). The CDR3 covers 18 residues. The CDR3 spells CASSIDSGDARGYTEAFF. The CDR3 bases are TGTGCCAGTAGTATAGATTCCGGGGACGCCAGGGGTTACACTGAAGCTTTCTTT.

The chain joins TRBV6-5 to TRBJ1-1; perhaps TRBD1 as D (6 bases). The CDR3 contains 13 residues. The germline CDR1 and CDR2 sequences are MNHEY and SVGAGI. V lost 6 bases and J 6 bases, leaving 14 bases between the germline ends. The CDR3, as DNA: TGTGCCAGCAGAGCGGGGGCGGGGGCTGAAGCTTTCTTT. Protein sequence: CASRAGAGAEAFF.

The chain has TRBV15 and TRBJ1-3; 7 nucleotides agree with TRBD1. This CDR3 contains 18 residues. Germline values: CDR1 LNHNV, CDR2 YYDKDF (reference sequence). V lost 4 bases and J lost 2; bases outside the gene matches: 14. The CDR3 here is CATSTRGGDTGAGNTIYF. The CDR3 DNA reads as TGTGCCACCAGCACGCGGGGGGGAGATACAGGGGCTGGAAACACCATATATTTT.

The V call is TRBV6-2 or TRBV6-3, the J call TRBJ2-5; TRBD1 is a possible D gene (6 bases). CDR1 is MNHEY and CDR2 is SVGEGT in the germline V gene. V dropped 1 base and J dropped 4 bases, with 10 bases sitting between them. The CDR3 spans 14 residues. The CDR3 reads CASSYLWGRETQYF. The CDR3 DNA reads TGTGCCAGCAGTTACTTGTGGGGGCGAGAGACCCAGTACTTC.

This clone was picked up one time. The rearrangement joins TRBV2 to TRBJ1-5; 9 bases map to TRBD1. Germline assignment: CDR1 SNHLY and CDR2 FYNNEI. The V segment lost 6 bases and the J segment 7 bases; nucleotides outside the gene matches: 13. CDR3 length: 16 amino acids. The CDR3 is CASRGLRDRVGQPQHF. The CDR3 DNA follows: TGTGCCAGCAGAGGACTCCGGGACAGGGTAGGCCAGCCCCAGCATTTT.

This clone was recorded only once. V is TRBV7-9 and J is TRBJ2-7; 8 bases are shared with TRBD1. The CDR3 is made up of 16 amino acids. Unmatched junction bases numbered 15, after V lost 5 bases and J lost 6 bases. Germline CDR1 and CDR2: SEHNR and FQNEAQ (reference sequence). In DNA form, the CDR3 reads TGTGCCAGCAGCCCCTCAGGCACAGGGGGGTTCGGCGAGCAGTACGTC. Translation gives CASSPSGTGGFGEQYV.

V usage is TRBV28 and J usage is TRBJ1-5; a possible D gene is TRBD1 (6 bases). The CDR3 is 12 amino acids. Germline V CDR1 and CDR2: MDHEN, SYDVKM. Trimming pared 2 bases from V and 12 bases from J, leaving 11 bases between. CDR3 residues: CASSLITQGQHF. DNA for the CDR3: TGTGCCAGCAGTTTAATCACACAGGGCCAGCATTTT. The full variable domain, rest sourced from reference TRBV28 and TRBJ1-5, is DVKVTQSSRYLVKRTGEKVFLECVQDMDHENMFWYRQDPGLGLRLIYFSYDVKMKEKGDIPEGYSVSREKKERFSLILESASTNQTSMYLCASSLITQGQHFGDGTRLSIL.

Note on this clone: The junction departs from the called germline gene at one end, perhaps through a read error. The J gene is TRBJ1-1, the V gene TRBV6-5; TRBD1 aligns across 8 bases. In germline, CDR1 is MNHEY, CDR2 SVGAGI. This CDR3 comprises 14 residues. The CDR3 nucleotides read TGTGCCAGCAGTTACACCGGACAGGGAGCTGAAGTTTTCTTT. This gives the protein CASSYTGQGAEVFF.